Given below is one T cell receptor (beta chain) in context. Its specific antigen is unknown. No per-base quality is available; no much larger clone lies one base away. These data belong to a study of spatial heterogeneity in lung cancer (dated by TCRdb to about 2019). Looking at the study overall: Donors were 72 patients with early-stage, untreated non-small cell lung cancer from the lung TRACERx cohort. Follow-up PBMC samples were sequenced whenever the samples were available, and the median time to follow-up was roughly two years after resection. More beta-chain than alpha-chain transcripts were consistently detected, likely reflecting higher beta-chain transcript abundance. In the raw uncorrected reads, each unique combination of TCR and UMI appeared more than ten times on average. In non-small cell lung cancer, the study quantitatively compared TCR alpha and beta repertoires across several tumor regions, matched nontumor lung, and blood. The study linked features of the TCR repertoire to counts of nonsynonymous mutations, which were determined by whole-exome sequencing of tumor tissue. At surgery, 200 or so tumor regions, 61 to 75 matched nontumor lung samples and 50 to 60 PBMC samples were TCR-sequenced for both alpha and beta chains. Overall study results and their limits: Only 15 or so patients were included in comparisons of baseline and follow-up blood repertoires. Additional single-cell paired TCR alpha and beta sequencing was considered necessary to confirm, at a functional level, the hypothesis that regional TCRs recognize regional mutations. Ubiquitous expanded tumor TCRs were detected in blood more often at tumor resection than at routine follow-up.

The germline ends are 8 bases apart after V is trimmed by 1 base and J by 5 bases. Taken from cysteine to phenylalanine, the CDR3 has 13 residues. Only CDR3 DNA is held: 39 bases, read in frame from base 1. Sequences SEHNR (CDR1) and FQNEAQ (CDR2) are obtained from the germline V gene (reference sequence). Libraries were made using 5' RACE. Sequencing relied on a NextSeq 500. To allow correction of PCR and sequencing errors, the TCR library protocol tagged every TCR cDNA molecule with a unique molecular identifier. The source study handled its data this way. TCR identification, UMI-based error correction and CDR3 extraction were all carried out with Decombinator tools. TCRs above a frequency of 2 per 1,000, corresponding to the top 1% of the tumor frequency distribution, were defined as expanded. Renyi diversity was calculated using the R vegan package after each repertoire was subsampled 100 times to 5,000 TCRs. To build CDR3 similarity networks, amino acid triplet string-kernel similarity was used, and CDR3s were connected when their pairwise similarity was above 0.82. TCRdb reprocessing: public reads trimmed at Q25 with fastp, clones called with MiXCR, in-frame beta chains kept. Each entry is one CDR3 protein sequence, shown with its most common DNA and genes. V and J calls and clone size were set by TCRdb, not the authors. The sample has about 50,000 distinct CDR3 sequences on record, less than 9% of them singletons. Approximately 40% of the sample lies in the top ten.

Explained via the paper, the time point label denotes: blood at routine non-recurrence follow-up after resection. Whole RNA extracted from tumor and nontumor lung tissue, or from cryopreserved PBMC samples, was used for TCR sequencing without cell sorting. Patients were selected for TCR sequencing only if sufficient RNA was available from at least two tumor regions. The receptor's source is a female donor with early-stage non-small cell lung cancer. Source: PBMCs, taken at follow-up. The chain joins TRBV7-9 to TRBJ1-2; the D gene lacks a confident call. The DNA is TGTGCCAGCAGCTTAGAAGCCGATTATGGCTACACCTTC. Protein translation: CASSLEADYGYTF. Reference TRBV7-9 and TRBJ1-2 proteins supply the regions before and after the CDR3; the full variable domain is: DTGVSQNPRHKITKRGQNVTFRCDPISEHNRLYWYRQTLGQGPEFLTYFQNEAQLEKSRLLSDRFSAERPKGSFSTLEIQRTEQGDSAMYLCASSLEADYGYTFGSGTRLTVV.